This is a list of T cell receptor beta chains from one sample in a study of regulatory T cells in long-lasting Graves disease. Using its own MiXCR run on the multiplex PCR reads, TCRdb lists one record per CDR3 protein. The sample records about 320,000 distinct CDR3 sequences, 15% to 20% being singletons. The source was peripheral blood mononuclear cells (PBMCs), collected at new diagnosis, from a patient treated with antithyroid drugs. The receptor set was obtained from a female donor with Graves disease. CDR3s include the opening cysteine and the closing phenylalanine or tryptophan. D genes are given only for firm matches. Where a row states a size, it is once, few, many or the class of an expanded clone; other rows omit it.

TRBJ2-5	.	few	TRBV14	TGTGCCAGCAGCCAAGGTTCCCGGCTGACCTCGTTAGGGGAGACCCAGTACTTC	CASSQGSRLTSLGETQYF
TRBJ1-2	.	many	TRBV5-6	TGTGCCAGCAGCTTGCCGGCCTCTGGCTACACCTTC	CASSLPASGYTF
TRBJ2-3	.	.	TRBV7-9	TGTGCCAGCAGCTTACGGTCGGGGGAAGGAGATACGCAGTATTTT	CASSLRSGEGDTQYF
TRBJ2-2	.	.	TRBV10-1	TGCGCCAGCAGTGATTCAGGGCGGGACACCGGGGAGCTGTTTTTT	CASSDSGRDTGELFF
TRBJ1-1	.	few	TRBV19	TGTGCCGGTACCCCCCGGGGCTCCTATGAAGTTTTCTTT	CAGTPRGSYEVFF
TRBJ2-5	.	many	TRBV6-5	TGTGCCAGCAGTTACCCCAGGGCGGGGGAGACCCAGTACTTC	CASSYPRAGETQYF
TRBJ2-1	TRBD2	.	TRBV10-1	TGCGCCAGCAGTGATGAAGCGGGAGGAGGGGAGCAGTTCTTC	CASSDEAGGGEQFF
TRBJ1-1	TRBD1	many	TRBV5-1	TGCGCCAGCAGCTTGGCCGACAGGGAGAACACTGAAGCTTTCTTT	CASSLADRENTEAFF
TRBJ2-3	TRBD2	many	TRBV20-1	TGCAGTGCAAAGGCCGGGCTAGCGGGGCAAGATACGCAGTATTTT	CSAKAGLAGQDTQYF
TRBJ2-1	.	many	TRBV11-3	TGTGCCAGCAGCTTAGCGATCTACAATGAGCAGTTCTTC	CASSLAIYNEQFF
TRBJ2-1	.	few	TRBV9	TGTGCCAGCAGCGTACAAGAAATCCACAATGAGCAGTTCTTC	CASSVQEIHNEQFF
TRBJ1-2	TRBD1	many	TRBV19	TGTGCCAGTAGTGGTACAGGGGGATTTGGCTACACCTTC	CASSGTGGFGYTF
TRBJ2-2	.	many	TRBV28	TGTGCCAGCAGTCTCCGGACGTCCGGGGAGCTGTTTTTT	CASSLRTSGELFF
TRBJ2-1	TRBD2	many	TRBV2	TGTGCCAGCAGAGTTAGCGGGAGCTCCTACAATGAGCAGTTCTTC	CASRVSGSSYNEQFF
TRBJ1-5	.	many	TRBV20-1	TGCAGTGCTAGTCAAGGGATCAATCAGCCCCAGCATTTT	CSASQGINQPQHF
TRBJ2-2	TRBD2	many	TRBV2	TGTGCCAGCAAAGTATCCGGGACTAGCGTCGCGAACACCGGGGAGCTGTTTTTT	CASKVSGTSVANTGELFF
TRBJ2-7	.	many	TRBV7-9	TGTGCCAGCAGCGCACGGGACCATTACGAGCAGTACTTC	CASSARDHYEQYF
TRBJ2-2	TRBD1	many	TRBV7-3	TGTGCCAGCAGCCCCAGGGACAGGGTGACCGGGGAGCTGTTTTTT	CASSPRDRVTGELFF
TRBJ2-1	TRBD2	many	TRBV7-9	TGTGCCAGCAGCCGTAGCGGGACCGAGCAGTTCTTC	CASSRSGTEQFF
TRBJ2-1	TRBD2	many	TRBV6-5	TGTGCCAGCAGTTACTCCCGGGCTAGCGGGAGTTTGAGAAATGAGCAGTTCTTC	CASSYSRASGSLRNEQFF
TRBJ2-1	.	.	TRBV28	TGTGCCAGCAGTCTCCGGGACTACAATGAGCAGTTCTTC	CASSLRDYNEQFF
TRBJ2-3	TRBD2	many	TRBV3-1	TGTGCCAGCAGCCAAGTGCTAGCGGGGGGACCTCTCACAGATACGCAGTATTTT	CASSQVLAGGPLTDTQYF
TRBJ2-5	TRBD1	once	TRBV9	TGTGCCAGCAGCGTAGAGGGACAGGGGCAGACCCAGTACTTC	CASSVEGQGQTQYF
TRBJ2-3	.	.	TRBV6-1	TGTGCCAGCAGACCTGCAGACCCTAGGGTGACGCAGTATTTT	CASRPADPRVTQYF
TRBJ2-3	.	many	TRBV5-1	TGCGCCAGCAGCCCAGATGGGGGCCCTCGGCAGTATTTT	CASSPDGGPRQYF
TRBJ2-3	TRBD2	many	TRBV27	TGTGCCAGCAGTTTAAGCCGGGAGGGCCCTACAGATACGCAGTATTTT	CASSLSREGPTDTQYF
TRBJ1-5	.	many	TRBV12-3/TRBV12-4	TGTGCCAGCAGTTTAGCACCGGGCCCAGAGGGGCCCCAGCATTTT	CASSLAPGPEGPQHF
TRBJ2-3	.	many	TRBV28	TGTGCCAGCAGTGTTACCTCTATGATCACAGATACGCAGTATTTT	CASSVTSMITDTQYF
TRBJ2-7	.	few	TRBV6-2/TRBV6-3	TGTGCCAGCAGTGATATACTAGCCTTTGGATACGAGCAGTACTTC	CASSDILAFGYEQYF
TRBJ1-6	.	few	TRBV7-3	TGTGCCAGCAGCTTAGATTTTGCACTTAGGGATTCACCCCTCCACTTT	CASSLDFALRDSPLHF
TRBJ2-7	TRBD2	.	TRBV7-9	TGTGCCAGCAGCTTATCAGGGACGACCCGGGGGGAGCAGTGCTTT	CASSLSGTTRGEQCF
TRBJ2-7	TRBD2	.	TRBV4-1	TGCGCCAGCAGCCAGATAGCGGGAGGGATCTACGAGCAGTACTTC	CASSQIAGGIYEQYF
TRBJ2-2	TRBD2	once	TRBV18	TGTACCAGCTCATCGACTAGCCCTAACACCGGGGAGCTGTTTTTT	CTSSSTSPNTGELFF
TRBJ2-3	.	.	TRBV5-6	TGTGCCAGCGGACTCACGACAGGCTGGGTCACAGATACGCAGTATTTT	CASGLTTGWVTDTQYF
TRBJ2-3	TRBD2	few	TRBV14	TGTGCCAGCAGCCAGTACGGGGGGACAGATACGCAGTATTTT	CASSQYGGTDTQYF
TRBJ2-2	TRBD1	many	TRBV28	TGTGCCAGCAGTCAAGACAGGGTTAGCACCGGGGAGCTGTTTTTT	CASSQDRVSTGELFF
TRBJ2-7	TRBD1	.	TRBV20-1	TGCAGTGCTAGCGACAGGGTCTACGAGCAGTACTTC	CSASDRVYEQYF
TRBJ2-3	.	.	TRBV20-1	TGCAGTACTCCTGCCCGGCTATTGAGCACAGATACGCAGTATTTT	CSTPARLLSTDTQYF
TRBJ2-5	TRBD2	few	TRBV12-3/TRBV12-4	TGTGCCAGCAGTTTACCAGCGGGAACCCCAGAGACCCAGTACTTC	CASSLPAGTPETQYF
TRBJ2-3	.	many	TRBV6-1	TGTGCCAGCAGCATTCGGGGCGGCACAGATACGCAGTATTTT	CASSIRGGTDTQYF
TRBJ2-7	TRBD1	few	TRBV5-1	TGCGCCAGCAGCGACTCCGTGGACAGGAACTACGAGCAGTACTTC	CASSDSVDRNYEQYF
TRBJ2-2	TRBD1	many	TRBV12-3/TRBV12-4	TGTGCCAGCAGTTTTTCCCCCGGACAGGGTGGGGACACCGGGGAGCTGTTTTTT	CASSFSPGQGGDTGELFF
TRBJ2-5	TRBD2	.	TRBV20-1	TGCAGTGCCCTCCTCAGGGAGGGGCAAGAGACCCAGTACTTC	CSALLREGQETQYF
TRBJ2-4	TRBD1	many	TRBV29-1	TGCAGCGTTGAAGGCCGGCAGGGGGCGGACATTCAGTACTTC	CSVEGRQGADIQYF
TRBJ1-4	TRBD1	medium-sized	TRBV19	TGTGCCAGTAGCCTCATACAGGGGGCATCTGAAAAACTGTTTTTT	CASSLIQGASEKLFF
TRBJ2-1	TRBD2	many	TRBV30	TGTGCCTGGACCCCAACCGGGACTAGCGGTTACAATGAGCAGTTCTTC	CAWTPTGTSGYNEQFF
TRBJ1-1	.	.	TRBV29-1	TGCAGCGTTGGGGTACAGACGGCGTGCTTTGCTTTCTTT	CSVGVQTACFAFF
TRBJ2-3	.	.	TRBV10-3	TGTGCCATCAGTGACTGGCAGGGGAAAGATACGCAGTATTTT	CAISDWQGKDTQYF
TRBJ1-2	TRBD1	.	TRBV12-5	TGTGCTAGTGGTAGCGGACAGGGGGCCCTTAACTATGGCTACACCTTC	CASGSGQGALNYGYTF
TRBJ2-1	.	.	TRBV2	TGTGCCAGCGAGAGGTGGGACTACAATGAGCAGTTCTTC	CASERWDYNEQFF
TRBJ2-5	.	few	TRBV20-1	TGCAGTGCTCCGGGGAAGAAGACCCAGTACTTC	CSAPGKKTQYF
TRBJ2-1	.	many	TRBV24-1	TGTGCCACGGCCGGAGGTGGGATTTTCTCCAATGAGCAGTTCTTC	CATAGGGIFSNEQFF
TRBJ1-6	.	many	TRBV6-1	TGTGCCAGCAGTGTGGGAAAGAGCTCCTATAATTCACCCCTCCACTTT	CASSVGKSSYNSPLHF
TRBJ2-1	.	many	TRBV7-9	TGTGCCAGCAGCTTAGTTCGAGGAGTCATCAATGAGCAGTTCTTC	CASSLVRGVINEQFF
TRBJ2-2	.	many	TRBV29-1	TGCAGCGTTGGACAGGTCAGCACCGGGGAGCTGTTTTTT	CSVGQVSTGELFF
TRBJ2-1	.	many	TRBV28	TGTGCCAGCAGTTTGATTAGCCACAATGAGCAGTTCTTC	CASSLISHNEQFF
TRBJ2-3	.	many	TRBV14	TGTGCCAGCAGCCAGATCAGGGGTGTCACAGATACGCAGTATTTT	CASSQIRGVTDTQYF
TRBJ2-6	TRBD1	few	TRBV19	TGTGCCAGTAGTCCCGGCCAGGGGGCTGGGGCCAACGTCCTGACTTTC	CASSPGQGAGANVLTF
TRBJ2-7	TRBD1	many	TRBV12-3/TRBV12-4	TGTGCCAGCAGCCAAGGGACAGGGGCCTACGAGCAGTACTTC	CASSQGTGAYEQYF
TRBJ2-5	.	many	TRBV14	TGTGCCAGCAGCCCGGGAGAGAATGGAGAGACCCAGTACTTC	CASSPGENGETQYF